The 3 T cell receptor beta chains in this list originate from one sample, sequenced in a study of cytomegalovirus exposure and HLA in healthy donors. Primers for the PCR totalled 60 Vbeta and 13 Jbeta. Sequencing was performed with immunoSEQ multiplex PCR; in TCRdb, only in-frame clones are kept and a portion is missing. The sample shows 85,000 to 130,000 clones, about 70% of them seen only once. Sequenced sample: PBMCs. The origin of the receptors is a woman aged 50 to 60 in good health and CMV-seropositive.

This clone was recorded a few times. V and J are TRBV6-4 and TRBJ1-5; 7 bases map to TRBD1. CDR3 length equals 14 residues. Germline loops: CDR1 MRHNA, CDR2 SNTAGT. V lost 3 bases and J lost 5; bases outside the gene matches: 4. Here the CDR3 DNA reads TGTGCCAGCAGTGAGAAAGGGGGCCATCAGCCCCAGCATTTT. Its translation is CASSEKGGHQPQHF.

The CDR3: CASSEFGERETQYF. The CDR3 nucleotides are TGCGCCAGCAGTGAATTCGGGGAACGAGAGACCCAGTACTTC. The V call is TRBV10-1, the J call TRBJ2-5, with TRBD2 as a possible D gene (5 bases). Trimming took 3 bases from V and 4 from J, leaving 12 bases between them. The CDR3 is 14 amino acids. Germline loops: CDR1 WNHNN, CDR2 SYGVQD (reference sequence).

The chain links TRBV2 to TRBJ1-5; TRBD1 is a possible D gene (5 bases). Trimming took off 7 bases at V and 3 bases at J, with 13 bases between the two ends. The CDR3 contains 14 residues. Germline V CDR1 and CDR2: SNHLY, FYNNEI. The CDR3 loop reads CASKRDGNNQPQHF. CDR3 nucleotides: TGTGCCAGCAAGCGGGACGGGAACAATCAGCCCCAGCATTTT. Full variable domain (outside the CDR3, taken from reference TRBV2 and TRBJ1-5): EPEVTQTPSHQVTQMGQEVILRCVPISNHLYFYWYRQILGQKVEFLVSFYNNEISEKSEIFDDQFSVERPDGSNFTLKIRSTKLEDSAMYFCASKRDGNNQPQHFGDGTRLSIL.